These 27 T cell receptor beta chains were sequenced from one sample in a study of OX40 agonist ivuxolimab in advanced cancers. Library method: the immunoSEQ multiplex PCR assay. The immuneACCESS repertoire file appears here via TCRdb, limited to in-frame rearrangements. These files lack a portion of the clones; in checked studies, under half of the deficit traces to unresolved V genes, and the cause of the others is not known. The sample contains 50,000 to 65,000 clones, about nine tenths of them found a single time. Over 1.5% of the sample lies in the top ten. This sample comprised CD4+ or CD8+ T cells sorted from blood, obtained in a trial of the OX40 agonist ivuxolimab. These receptors all stem from an adult with an advanced solid tumor such as melanoma, head and neck, liver or kidney cancer.

This clone was seen once. The V gene is TRBV6-5, the J gene TRBJ1-1; D is possibly TRBD1 (5 bases). CDR1 is MNHEY, CDR2 SVGAGI, per germline. Trimming cost V 3 bases and J 7 bases, with 12 bases left between them. The CDR3 spans 13 residues. The CDR3 DNA reads as TGTGCCAGCAGTTATGACGCGGGGGGTGAAGCTTTCTTT. This encodes CASSYDAGGEAFF.

The chain carries TRBV5-1 and TRBJ2-2; 10 bases are shared with TRBD1. Losses at the gene ends were 4 bases for V and 6 bases for J; bases not matched to a gene: 6. CDR1 SGHRS and CDR2 YFSETQ come from the germline V gene. The CDR3 runs 15 residues. DNA of the CDR3: TGCGCCAGCAGCGATCGGGACAGGGGAGCCGGGGAGCTGTTTTTT. Translated, it gives CASSDRDRGAGELFF.

The chain employs TRBV28 and TRBJ1-4; no clear D gene. V dropped 2 bases and J dropped 4 bases, with 14 bases sitting between them. This CDR3 spans 16 amino acids. CDR1 and CDR2 from the germline V gene are MDHEN and SYDVKM. CDR3 sequence (DNA): TGTGCCAGCAGTTTACTACCGGGGTCGGGTAATGAAAAACTGTTTTTT. It codes for CASSLLPGSGNEKLFF.

The V gene is TRBV28, the J gene TRBJ1-5; D ambiguous. Trimming left V 3 bases short and J 2 bases short, with 8 bases between. CDR3 length: 14 residues. Germline lookup yields CDR1 MDHEN and CDR2 SYDVKM. CDR3 DNA sequence: TGTGCCAGCAGTTTGAGTGTGGGCAATCAGCCCCAGCATTTT. Translation gives CASSLSVGNQPQHF.

J is TRBJ2-1 and V is TRBV4-3; 10 positions agree with TRBD2. This CDR3 has 16 residues. V shed 0 bases and J 2 bases; nucleotides not matched to a gene: 1. Per germline, CDR1 LGHNA and CDR2 YSLEER. The CDR3, as DNA: TGCGCCAGCAGCCAAGAGCTAGCGGGAGCCTACAATGAGCAGTTCTTC. Protein product: CASSQELAGAYNEQFF.

This chain uses TRBV7-8 with TRBJ1-1, with TRBD1 as a possible D gene (6 bases). The CDR3 has 15 residues. Germline V gives CDR1 SGHVS, CDR2 FQNEAQ. V gave up 3 bases and J gave up 5 bases, with 16 bases separating them. The CDR3 protein is CASSFSPGQRTEAFF. In DNA, the CDR3 is TGTGCCAGCAGCTTTAGCCCGGGACAAAGAACTGAAGCTTTCTTT.

This chain connects TRBV10-2 to TRBJ2-5; TRBD2 matches 12 bases. Germline assignment: CDR1 WSHSY and CDR2 SAAADI. The length of the CDR3 is 16 residues. Losses at the gene ends were 0 bases for V and 4 bases for J; bases not matched to a gene: 3. CDR3 in DNA: TGCGCCAGCAGTGAGTCACTAGCGGGAGGTCGAGAGACCCAGTACTTC. This encodes CASSESLAGGRETQYF.

J is TRBJ2-7 and V is TRBV28; D remains ambiguous. Trimming took off 7 bases at V and 1 base at J, with 14 bases between the two ends. The CDR3 spans 14 residues. Per germline, CDR1 MDHEN and CDR2 SYDVKM. CDR3 coding DNA: TGTGCCAGCAACTCCCCCCACGCGTCCTACGAGCAGTACTTC. This gives the protein CASNSPHASYEQYF.

The chain uses TRBV5-6 and TRBJ1-6; D possibly corresponds to TRBD1 (6 bases). The V end lost 5 bases, the J end lost 9 bases, and 15 bases lay between the germline ends. Per germline, CDR1 SGHDT and CDR2 YYEEEE. The CDR3 has 14 amino acids. CDR3 in DNA: TGTGCCAGCAGTAACAGGGTAACGAGTTCACCCCTCCACTTT. Translated, it gives CASSNRVTSSPLHF.

The V gene is TRBV7-8, the J gene TRBJ2-7; TRBD1 agrees at 10 bases. This CDR3 region has 14 residues. Germline V gene sequence: CDR1 SGHVS, CDR2 FQNEAQ. Trimming removed 5 bases from V and 4 bases from J; junction bases left unmatched: 5. The CDR3 DNA sequence: TGTGCCAGCAGCCGAGGGACAGGGGTTTACGAGCAGTACTTC. This translates into CASSRGTGVYEQYF.

On this clone itself: In the same sample, other DNA sequences code for this CDR3. The CDR3 region is CAGSTGTVNQPQHF. The CDR3 DNA reads as TGTGCTGGCAGTACAGGGACGGTTAATCAGCCCCAGCATTTT. The genes are TRBV28 and TRBJ1-5, with TRBD1 as a possible D gene (6 bases). CDR1 and CDR2 (germline): MDHEN, SYDVKM. CDR3 length: 14 residues.

The chain carries TRBV7-9 and TRBJ2-3, with D unclear. The CDR3 is 15 residues long. Per germline, CDR1 SEHNR and CDR2 FQNEAQ (reference sequence). Trimming removed 1 base at V and 8 bases at J, with 16 bases between. This CDR3 is CASSLEVSVLATQYF. The CDR3 bases are TGTGCCAGCAGCTTAGAGGTGTCTGTACTCGCTACGCAGTATTTT.

The chain employs TRBV4-1 and TRBJ2-2, with TRBD2 matching 10 bases. CDR3 length: 16 residues. The J segment lost 4 bases and the V segment lost 3 bases, leaving 5 bases of the junction unmatched. The germline CDR1 and CDR2 sequences are MGHRA and YSYEKL. CDR3 bases: TGCGCCAGCAGCCAGGCTAGCGGGAGTGCCACCGGGGAGCTGTTTTTT. This sequence encodes CASSQASGSATGELFF.

This clone is a singleton in its sample. This chain connects TRBV19 to TRBJ2-7, with a possible D match to TRBD2 (6 bases). CDR1 and CDR2 (germline): LNHDA, SQIVND (reference sequence). V lost 0 bases to trimming and J lost 2 bases, with 8 bases between them. The CDR3 has 14 amino acids. The CDR3 loop is CASSIDTGAYEQYF. CDR3 in DNA: TGTGCCAGTAGTATAGACACGGGAGCCTACGAGCAGTACTTC.

This clone was seen only a few times. This chain uses TRBV5-6 with TRBJ1-3; 9 bases fit TRBD1. The germline V gene has CDR1 SGHDT and CDR2 YYEEEE. The CDR3 consists of 16 residues. After removal of 3 bases from V and 6 bases from J, the junction contained 10 bases not matched to a gene. Written as DNA, the CDR3 is TGTGCCAGCAGCTCTTATAGGACAGGGGAACCAAACACCATATATTTT. Translated, it gives CASSSYRTGEPNTIYF.

The table lists this clone with a count of one. The J gene is TRBJ1-5, the V gene TRBV4-1; maybe TRBD1 (5 bases). Trimming removed 2 bases at V and 7 bases at J, with 18 bases between. The CDR3 contains 16 residues. Per the germline V gene, CDR1 is MGHRA and CDR2 is YSYEKL. In DNA, the CDR3 is TGCGCCAGCAGCCAAATGGGTAACAGGTTTGGCCAGCCCCAGCATTTT. Protein product: CASSQMGNRFGQPQHF.

This rearrangement joins TRBV5-1 to TRBJ1-5; possibly TRBD1 for D (5 bases). CDR1 and CDR2 (germline): SGHRS, YFSETQ. Trimming removed 8 bases from V and 3 bases from J, with 21 bases in between. This CDR3 spans 16 amino acids. In nucleotides, the CDR3 is TGCGCCAGTAGACCTGACGGCGGGGGTATCAATCAGCCCCAGCATTTT. Amino acids: CASRPDGGGINQPQHF.

This sequence joins TRBV19 and TRBJ1-2; 7 bases match TRBD1. CDR1 and CDR2 from the germline V gene are LNHDA and SQIVND (reference sequence). The CDR3 length is 13 residues. The trim removed 6 bases at V and 1 base at J, leaving 2 bases unmatched. CDR3 sequence: CASRDRNNYGYTF. The CDR3 DNA reads as TGTGCCAGTAGGGACAGGAATAACTATGGCTACACCTTC.

The rearrangement links TRBV5-1 to TRBJ2-2, with TRBD1 as a possible D gene (6 bases). The CDR3 runs to 14 residues. Deletions cut 5 bases from V and 0 bases from J, with 8 bases between. The germline gives CDR1 SGHRS, CDR2 YFSETQ. The CDR3 DNA follows: TGCGCCAGCAGGGACAGCGCGAACACCGGGGAGCTGTTTTTT. Amino acids: CASRDSANTGELFF.

The chain carries TRBV7-2 and TRBJ2-1, with D uncertain. Trimming removed 5 bases at V and 9 bases at J, with 8 bases between. Germline V gene lookup returns CDR1 SGHTA and CDR2 FQGNSA. This CDR3 is built from 11 residues. The CDR3 loop is CASSDLTEQFF. The CDR3 nucleotides read TGTGCCAGCAGCGACTTAACTGAGCAGTTCTTC.

The rearrangement joins TRBV6-6 to TRBJ2-7; TRBD1 aligns across 9 bases. The ends lost 7 bases at V and 8 bases at J; junction bases unmatched: 6. Germline lookup yields CDR1 MNHNY and CDR2 SVGAGI (reference sequence). The CDR3 has 12 amino acids. The CDR3 spells CASISQGAKQYF. The CDR3 DNA reads as TGTGCCAGCATCTCACAGGGGGCGAAGCAGTACTTC.

V usage is TRBV13 and J usage is TRBJ2-7, with 10 bases aligning to TRBD2. In germline, CDR1 is PRHDT, CDR2 FYEKMQ (reference sequence). The CDR3 runs 15 residues. The V segment lost 7 bases and the J segment 3 bases; nucleotides outside the gene matches: 9. The CDR3 DNA is TGTGCCAGCACCATGAGCGGGAGGGCAAACTACGAGCAGTACTTC. As protein: CASTMSGRANYEQYF.

The chain combines TRBV6-5 with TRBJ2-7; the match to TRBD1 covers 9 bases. Per the germline V gene, CDR1 is MNHEY and CDR2 is SVGAGI. The V gene end was trimmed by 0 bases and the J gene end by 7 bases; junction bases not matched to a gene: 4. CDR3 length: 14 amino acids. The CDR3 bases are TGTGCCAGCAGTTACTCAGGGACAGGGAGTGAGCAGTACTTC. It translates to CASSYSGTGSEQYF.

This chain joins TRBV28 and TRBJ2-7, with 8 positions matching TRBD1. The length of the CDR3 is 15 residues. V lost 7 bases to trimming and J lost 0 bases; unmatched junction nucleotides: 8. The V gene's germline CDR1 is MDHEN and CDR2 SYDVKM. CDR3 sequence: CASTPAQGASYEQYF. The CDR3 coding sequence is TGTGCCAGCACTCCGGCCCAGGGGGCCTCCTACGAGCAGTACTTC.

This rearrangement joins TRBV10-2 to TRBJ2-7, with 8 bases that match TRBD1. Germline CDR1 and CDR2: WSHSY and SAAADI. This CDR3 contains 15 residues. V dropped 4 bases and J dropped 1; count of bases not matched to a gene: 6. CDR3 residues: CASSVAQGGSYEQYF. For the CDR3, the DNA is TGCGCCAGCAGTGTGGCACAGGGGGGATCCTACGAGCAGTACTTC.

V gene TRBV5-4 combines with J gene TRBJ1-6; the D gene is possibly TRBD1 (5 bases). The germline CDR1 and CDR2 sequences are SGHNT and YYREEE (reference sequence). The CDR3 is 16 amino acids. V lost 4 bases and J lost 14, with 25 bases in between. This chain's CDR3 is CASSLNPGRSLISLHF. In DNA form, the CDR3 reads TGTGCCAGCAGCCTAAATCCGGGACGGTCTCTTATCTCCCTCCACTTT.

The V gene is TRBV19, the J gene TRBJ1-2; 7 bases are shared with TRBD1. This CDR3 has 13 amino acids. V trimming: 3 bases; J trimming: 5 bases; junction bases outside the gene matches: 3. Looked up from germline, CDR1 is LNHDA and CDR2 is SQIVND (reference sequence). CDR3 protein: CASSITGEYGYTF. In DNA form, the CDR3 reads TGTGCCAGTAGTATTACAGGGGAATATGGCTACACCTTC.